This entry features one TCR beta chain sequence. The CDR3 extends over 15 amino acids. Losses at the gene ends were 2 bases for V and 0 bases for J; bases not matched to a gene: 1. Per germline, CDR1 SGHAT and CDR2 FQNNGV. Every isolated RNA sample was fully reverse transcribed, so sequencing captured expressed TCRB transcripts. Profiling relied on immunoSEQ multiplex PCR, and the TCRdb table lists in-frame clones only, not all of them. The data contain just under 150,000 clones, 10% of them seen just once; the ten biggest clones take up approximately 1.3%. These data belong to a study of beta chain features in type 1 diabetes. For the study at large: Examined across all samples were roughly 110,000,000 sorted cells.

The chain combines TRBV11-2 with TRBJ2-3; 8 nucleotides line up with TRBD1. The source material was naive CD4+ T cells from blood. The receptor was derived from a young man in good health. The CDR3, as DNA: TGTGCCAGCAGCTTACAGGGGGCGAGCACAGATACGCAGTATTTT. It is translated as CASSLQGASTDTQYF.